Listed below are T cell receptor beta chains from one sample, sequenced in a study of shared clonotypes between healthy human individuals. Libraries were prepared by immunoSEQ multiplex PCR; TCRdb keeps only in-frame clonotypes and omits some of them. The table lists about 2.1 million clones, roughly 95% of them singletons, with about 1.7% in the top ten. The sample taken for sequencing was naive CD8+ T cells from PBMCs. The receptor source for this set is a man between 18 and 29 years old in good health. Some clones in this sample may be carry-over from other donors' samples. Each CDR3 is given with its conserved first and last residue. The order of the fields is D gene, V gene, clone size, J gene, CDR3 protein, CDR3 DNA. The D gene is left open where the match is weak. Size tells how often a clone was seen (once, few, many) or the class of an expanded clone, and some rows leave it out.

D: TRBD1
V: TRBV7-9
size: -
J: TRBJ2-1
CDR3: CASRGAGQGPYNEQFF
DNA: TGTGCCAGCAGAGGAGCAGGACAGGGCCCCTACAATGAGCAGTTCTTC

D: -
V: TRBV7-5
size: -
J: TRBJ2-7
CDR3: CVRSRSLYAAGTGLLHSYEQYF
DNA: TGTGTCAGAAGCCGATCTCTTTATGCTGCCGGGACAGGCCTGCTCCACTCCTACGAGCAGTACTTC

D: TRBD2
V: TRBV9
size: -
J: TRBJ2-1
CDR3: CASGSGSSYNEQFF
DNA: TGTGCCAGCGGAAGCGGGAGCTCCTACAATGAGCAGTTCTTC

D: -
V: TRBV9
size: once
J: TRBJ1-4
CDR3: CASSVVGATNEKLFF
DNA: TGTGCCAGCAGCGTAGTGGGAGCAACTAATGAAAAACTGTTTTTT

D: TRBD2
V: TRBV27
size: -
J: TRBJ2-1
CDR3: CASRPLAGAYNEQFF
DNA: TGTGCCAGCAGACCTCTAGCGGGAGCCTACAATGAGCAGTTCTTC

D: TRBD1
V: TRBV27
size: -
J: TRBJ2-1
CDR3: CASSLVTGEKTNEQFF
DNA: TGTGCCAGCAGTTTAGTGACAGGGGAAAAAACCAATGAGCAGTTCTTC

D: -
V: TRBV15
size: -
J: TRBJ2-7
CDR3: CATSVQLDGMNEQYF
DNA: TGTGCCACCAGCGTACAACTAGACGGGATGAACGAGCAGTACTTC

D: -
V: TRBV4-2
size: -
J: TRBJ1-2
CDR3: CASSQEWGALYGYTF
DNA: TGTGCCAGCAGCCAAGAATGGGGGGCCCTCTATGGCTACACCTTC

D: TRBD2
V: TRBV7-8
size: -
J: TRBJ2-1
CDR3: CASSLGSGSYDEQFF
DNA: TGTGCCAGCAGCTTAGGTAGCGGGAGTTATGATGAGCAGTTCTTC

D: -
V: TRBV7-3
size: -
J: TRBJ2-5
CDR3: CASSLTGRGGETQYF
DNA: TGTGCCAGCAGCTTAACTGGGCGCGGCGGAGAGACCCAGTACTTC

D: -
V: TRBV9
size: -
J: TRBJ2-1
CDR3: CASSVPREGRGGNEQFF
DNA: TGTGCCAGCAGCGTACCCCGTGAAGGGCGGGGAGGCAATGAGCAGTTCTTC

D: -
V: TRBV6-5
size: -
J: TRBJ2-1
CDR3: CASSYREGYNEQFF
DNA: TGTGCCAGCAGTTACAGGGAAGGATACAATGAGCAGTTCTTC

D: -
V: TRBV19
size: -
J: TRBJ2-3
CDR3: CASSMSETDTQYF
DNA: TGTGCCAGTAGTATGAGCGAGACAGATACGCAGTATTTT

D: -
V: TRBV7-2
size: -
J: TRBJ1-5
CDR3: CASSSRGNDQPQHF
DNA: TGTGCCAGCAGTTCGAGAGGGAACGATCAGCCCCAGCATTTT

D: TRBD2
V: TRBV9
size: once
J: TRBJ2-3
CDR3: CASSVEAGGKDTQYF
DNA: TGTGCCAGCAGCGTAGAAGCGGGAGGGAAAGATACGCAGTATTTT

D: TRBD2
V: TRBV27
size: -
J: TRBJ2-7
CDR3: CASSLRIPASGAYEQYF
DNA: TGTGCCAGCAGTTTACGAATTCCGGCTAGCGGGGCCTACGAGCAGTACTTC

D: TRBD1
V: TRBV10-2
size: -
J: TRBJ2-1
CDR3: CASGGDRVAYNEQFF
DNA: TGCGCCAGCGGGGGGGACAGGGTAGCCTACAATGAGCAGTTCTTC

D: -
V: TRBV5-6
size: -
J: TRBJ2-7
CDR3: CASSFLRGGYEQYF
DNA: TGTGCCAGCAGCTTCCTAAGGGGGGGCTACGAGCAGTACTTC

D: -
V: TRBV7-9
size: -
J: TRBJ2-1
CDR3: CASSLARNEQFF
DNA: TGTGCCAGCAGCTTAGCCCGCAATGAGCAGTTCTTC

D: -
V: TRBV28
size: once
J: TRBJ1-5
CDR3: CASSRTYSNQPQHF
DNA: TGTGCCAGCAGCCGAACTTATAGCAATCAGCCCCAGCATTTT

D: -
V: TRBV4-3
size: -
J: TRBJ1-5
CDR3: CASSQDRFQPQHF
DNA: TGCGCCAGCAGCCAAGATAGGTTTCAGCCCCAGCATTTT

D: -
V: TRBV13
size: -
J: TRBJ1-1
CDR3: CASSRHVGVTEAFF
DNA: TGTGCCAGCAGCCGACATGTAGGGGTGACTGAAGCTTTCTTT

D: -
V: TRBV27
size: -
J: TRBJ1-4
CDR3: CASSFGGRGEKLFF
DNA: TGTGCCAGCAGTTTTGGAGGGCGCGGGGAAAAACTGTTTTTT

D: TRBD1
V: TRBV5-1
size: -
J: TRBJ2-2
CDR3: CASWTGYGTGELFF
DNA: TGCGCCAGCTGGACAGGGTACGGCACCGGGGAGCTGTTTTTT

D: TRBD2
V: TRBV9
size: -
J: TRBJ2-1
CDR3: CASSPWTSGLISDEQFF
DNA: TGTGCCAGCAGCCCTTGGACTAGCGGATTGATTAGCGATGAGCAGTTCTTC

D: TRBD1
V: TRBV5-1
size: once
J: TRBJ2-1
CDR3: CASSLEGAISYNEQFF
DNA: TGCGCCAGCAGCTTGGAGGGGGCCATCTCCTACAATGAGCAGTTCTTC

D: TRBD2
V: TRBV27
size: -
J: TRBJ2-5
CDR3: CASRSGTSEIRGTQYF
DNA: TGTGCCAGCAGGTCCGGGACTAGCGAAATCCGTGGGACCCAGTACTTC

D: -
V: TRBV7-9
size: once
J: TRBJ2-1
CDR3: CASSPKEREQFF
DNA: TGTGCCAGCAGCCCGAAGGAGCGGGAGCAGTTCTTC

D: -
V: TRBV2
size: -
J: TRBJ1-1
CDR3: CASEESGGVDTEAFF
DNA: TGTGCCAGCGAGGAAAGTGGGGGGGTAGATACTGAAGCTTTCTTT

D: TRBD1
V: TRBV7-9
size: -
J: TRBJ1-4
CDR3: CASSSQQGTSNEKLFF
DNA: TGTGCCAGCAGCTCACAACAGGGGACCTCTAATGAAAAACTGTTTTTT

D: -
V: TRBV10-3
size: once
J: TRBJ1-1
CDR3: CAITPRGDREAFF
DNA: TGTGCCATCACCCCACGGGGTGACAGGGAAGCTTTCTTT

D: TRBD2
V: TRBV5-1
size: once
J: TRBJ2-7
CDR3: CASSLSIRQAGVFPEQYF
DNA: TGCGCCAGCAGCTTATCTATTAGGCAGGCGGGAGTGTTCCCCGAGCAGTACTTC

D: -
V: TRBV4-1
size: -
J: TRBJ2-3
CDR3: CASSRGTEGLDTQYF
DNA: TGCGCCAGCAGCCGCGGGACGGAAGGATTGGATACGCAGTATTTT

D: TRBD1
V: TRBV9
size: -
J: TRBJ1-2
CDR3: CASSVAQGHGYTF
DNA: TGTGCCAGCAGCGTAGCACAGGGGCATGGCTACACCTTC

D: -
V: TRBV5-4
size: -
J: TRBJ1-2
CDR3: CASSSTSGDGYTF
DNA: TGTGCCAGCAGCTCGACTAGCGGGGATGGCTACACCTTC

D: -
V: TRBV7-9
size: -
J: TRBJ2-7
CDR3: CASSLDPGSGEQYF
DNA: TGTGCCAGCAGCTTAGACCCGGGATCCGGCGAGCAGTACTTC

D: -
V: TRBV23-1
size: -
J: TRBJ2-1
CDR3: CASSQMPRRDYNEQFF
DNA: TGCGCCAGCAGTCAAATGCCGCGGCGGGACTACAATGAGCAGTTCTTC

D: TRBD1
V: TRBV19
size: -
J: TRBJ1-2
CDR3: CATWDRADYGYTF
DNA: TGTGCCACCTGGGACAGGGCCGACTATGGCTACACCTTC

D: -
V: TRBV28
size: -
J: TRBJ1-3
CDR3: CASSLSGNTIYF
DNA: TGTGCCAGCAGTCTCTCTGGAAACACCATATATTTT

D: TRBD1
V: TRBV28
size: once
J: TRBJ1-5
CDR3: CASSLWDRDNQPQHF
DNA: TGTGCCAGCAGTTTATGGGACAGGGATAATCAGCCCCAGCATTTT

D: -
V: TRBV19
size: -
J: TRBJ2-1
CDR3: CASSIRLQNEQFF
DNA: TGTGCCAGTAGTATTCGACTACAAAATGAGCAGTTCTTC

D: TRBD2
V: TRBV7-9
size: once
J: TRBJ2-1
CDR3: CASRYSGNEQFF
DNA: TGTGCCAGCAGATATAGCGGGAATGAGCAGTTCTTC

D: -
V: TRBV9
size: -
J: TRBJ2-7
CDR3: CASTLGAEQSYEQYF
DNA: TGTGCCAGCACCTTGGGGGCGGAGCAGTCCTACGAGCAGTACTTC

D: TRBD2
V: TRBV6-5
size: -
J: TRBJ2-1
CDR3: CASSYSAGEVYNEQFF
DNA: TGTGCCAGCAGTTACTCTGCGGGAGAAGTCTACAATGAGCAGTTCTTC

D: -
V: TRBV11-2
size: -
J: TRBJ2-7
CDR3: CASSLANEQYF
DNA: TGTGCCAGCAGCTTGGCGAACGAGCAGTACTTC

D: -
V: TRBV11-2
size: -
J: TRBJ1-5
CDR3: CASSLVRARGPNQPQHF
DNA: TGTGCCAGCAGCTTAGTAAGAGCGCGGGGTCCAAATCAGCCCCAGCATTTT

D: TRBD1
V: TRBV5-1
size: -
J: TRBJ1-1
CDR3: CASSHGTGFEAFF
DNA: TGCGCCAGCAGCCACGGGACAGGGTTTGAGGCTTTCTTT

D: -
V: TRBV7-9
size: few
J: TRBJ1-1
CDR3: CASSLREGKNTEAFF
DNA: TGTGCCAGCAGCCTCAGGGAAGGCAAGAACACTGAAGCTTTCTTT

D: -
V: TRBV7-9
size: -
J: TRBJ2-1
CDR3: CASSLGPGVSYNEQFF
DNA: TGTGCCAGCAGCTTAGGCCCTGGAGTCTCCTACAATGAGCAGTTCTTC

D: TRBD2
V: TRBV7-6
size: -
J: TRBJ2-1
CDR3: CASSLRGGLARSSYNEQFF
DNA: TGTGCCAGCAGCTTACGGGGGGGACTAGCGAGAAGCTCCTACAATGAGCAGTTCTTC

D: TRBD1
V: TRBV28
size: -
J: TRBJ2-4
CDR3: CASSTTGQARDIQYF
DNA: TGTGCCAGCAGTACCACGGGACAGGCTCGGGACATTCAGTACTTC